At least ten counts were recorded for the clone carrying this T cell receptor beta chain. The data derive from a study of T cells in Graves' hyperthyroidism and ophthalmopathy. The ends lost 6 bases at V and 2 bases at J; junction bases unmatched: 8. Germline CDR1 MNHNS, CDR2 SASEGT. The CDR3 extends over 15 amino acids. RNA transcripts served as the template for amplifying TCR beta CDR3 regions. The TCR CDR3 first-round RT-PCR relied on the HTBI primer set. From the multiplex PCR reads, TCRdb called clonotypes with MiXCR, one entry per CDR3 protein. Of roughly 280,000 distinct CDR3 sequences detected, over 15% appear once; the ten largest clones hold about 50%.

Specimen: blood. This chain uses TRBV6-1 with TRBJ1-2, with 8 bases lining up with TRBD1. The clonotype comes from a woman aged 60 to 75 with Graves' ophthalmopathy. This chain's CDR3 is CASRNGQGWNYGYTF. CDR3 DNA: TGTGCCAGCAGAAACGGACAGGGCTGGAACTATGGCTACACCTTC.